Below, 10 T cell receptor beta chains from the same sample are listed, as sequenced in a study of blood T cell repertoires in COVID-19. Profiling relied on immunoSEQ multiplex PCR, and the TCRdb table lists in-frame clones only, not all of them. The sample lists about 390,000 clones, approximately 87% seen once, with around 10% in the top ten. The sample was PBMCs or T cells enriched from blood (not recorded which). These receptors all stem from a woman aged 45-65 years who had recovered from COVID-19.

The rearrangement links TRBV4-3 to TRBJ2-1, with TRBD2 as a possible D gene (5 bases). V lost 4 bases to trimming and J lost 5 bases, with 15 bases between them. CDR1 and CDR2 (germline): LGHNA, YSLEER. This CDR3 has 15 residues. CDR3 amino acids: CASSRGGPPNNEQFF. The CDR3 coding sequence is TGCGCCAGCAGCCGAGGAGGACCGCCGAACAATGAGCAGTTCTTC.

This chain links TRBV7-9 with TRBJ2-3; TRBD1 might be the D (6 bases). Between the trimmed V and J ends, which lost 6 bases and 2 bases, there was a span of 12 bases. This CDR3 has 14 residues. The germline V gene encodes CDR1 SEHNR and CDR2 FQNEAQ (reference sequence). CDR3 in DNA: TGTGCCAGCAGGTTGGGGGCTTCCACAGATACGCAGTATTTT. This gives the protein CASRLGASTDTQYF.

V is TRBV7-8 and J is TRBJ1-5; 12 bases align to TRBD1. V lost 5 bases and J lost 0; bases outside the gene matches: 8. Germline V gene sequence: CDR1 SGHVS, CDR2 FQNEAQ. The CDR3 runs to 18 residues. The CDR3 here is CASSPGQGAVYSNQPQHF. CDR3 nucleotides: TGTGCCAGCAGCCCGGGACAGGGGGCCGTATATAGCAATCAGCCCCAGCATTTT.

This sequence joins TRBV4-1 and TRBJ1-5; unclear D gene. V lost 5 bases to trimming and J lost 10 bases, with 15 bases between them. The CDR3 runs 13 residues. Germline-derived CDR1 and CDR2 are MGHRA and YSYEKL. The CDR3 sequence is CASSTEGSGPQHF. The CDR3 DNA reads TGCGCCAGCAGCACAGAGGGATCCGGACCCCAGCATTTT.

For this clone: The same CDR3 is also encoded by other DNA sequences in this sample. This chain joins TRBV30 and TRBJ2-2; perhaps D is TRBD1 or TRBD2 (5 bases each). The CDR3 consists of 13 residues. CDR1 is GTSNPN, CDR2 SVGIG, per germline (reference sequence). V gave up 5 bases and J gave up 1 base, with 8 bases separating them. The CDR3 protein is CAWGTGNTGELFF. CDR3 coding DNA: TGTGCCTGGGGGACGGGGAACACCGGGGAGCTGTTTTTT.

This clone was found a few times. The CDR3 loop is CASSYPRGAAFF. The CDR3 DNA reads as TGTGCCAGCAGTTACCCCCGGGGGGCGGCTTTCTTT. This rearrangement joins TRBV6-5 to TRBJ1-1, with D possibly TRBD1 on 6 matching bases. The V gene's germline CDR1 is MNHEY and CDR2 SVGAGI. Between the trimmed V and J ends, which lost 2 bases and 11 bases, there was a span of 12 bases. The CDR3 sequence is 12 residues long.

The rearrangement links TRBV30 to TRBJ2-7; the match to TRBD1 covers 12 bases. The CDR3 is 16 amino acids. The ends lost 0 bases at V and 0 bases at J; junction bases unmatched: 3. Germline V gene sequence: CDR1 GTSNPN, CDR2 SVGIG (reference sequence). The CDR3 DNA sequence: TGTGCCTGGAGTGTATGGGGACAGGGGGCCTCCTACGAGCAGTACTTC. It specifies CAWSVWGQGASYEQYF.

The chain has TRBV20-1 and TRBJ1-2; 8 bases line up with TRBD1. This CDR3 is built from 13 residues. CDR1 is DFQATT and CDR2 is SNEGSKA in the germline V gene (reference sequence). J was trimmed by 7 bases and V by 3 bases; bases with no gene match: 7. In DNA, the CDR3 is TGCAGTGCTAGTCATCGGACAGGGAGTGGCTACACCTTC. Amino acid sequence: CSASHRTGSGYTF.

V usage is TRBV4-2 and J usage is TRBJ1-2, with D unclear. CDR3 length: 16 residues. The V and J ends lost 0 bases and 4 bases respectively, with 15 bases between them. CDR1 LGHNA and CDR2 YNFKEQ come from the germline V gene. The CDR3 spells CASSQDAPGRIYGYTF. The CDR3 coding sequence is TGTGCCAGCAGCCAAGATGCCCCTGGCAGGATCTATGGCTACACCTTC.

The chain employs TRBV5-1 and TRBJ1-5, with a weak D call TRBD1 (5 bases). The CDR3 length is 14 residues. The germline gives CDR1 SGHRS, CDR2 YFSETQ. The V end lost 4 bases, the J end lost 4 bases, and 12 bases lay between the germline ends. CDR3 loop: CASSPNKGNQPQHF. The CDR3 coding sequence is TGCGCCAGCAGCCCAAACAAGGGGAATCAGCCCCAGCATTTT.